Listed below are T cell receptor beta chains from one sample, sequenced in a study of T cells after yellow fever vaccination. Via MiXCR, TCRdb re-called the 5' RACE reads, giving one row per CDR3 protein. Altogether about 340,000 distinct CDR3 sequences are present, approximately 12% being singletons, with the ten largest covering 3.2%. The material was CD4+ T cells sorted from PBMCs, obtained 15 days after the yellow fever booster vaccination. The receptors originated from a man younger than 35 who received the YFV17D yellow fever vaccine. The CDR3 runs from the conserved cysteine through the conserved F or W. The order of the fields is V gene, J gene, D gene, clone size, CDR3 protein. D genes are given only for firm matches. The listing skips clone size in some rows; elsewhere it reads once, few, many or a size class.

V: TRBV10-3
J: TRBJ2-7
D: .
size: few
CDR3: CAISSTGNYEQYF

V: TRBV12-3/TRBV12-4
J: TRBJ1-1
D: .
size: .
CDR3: CASSSTEVYAEAFF

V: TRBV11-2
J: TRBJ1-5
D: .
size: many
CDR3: CASSLERVNQPQHF

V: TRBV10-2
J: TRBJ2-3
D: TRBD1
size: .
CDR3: CASMGQDSLTDTQYF

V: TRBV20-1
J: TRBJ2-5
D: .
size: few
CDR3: CSARVSETQYF

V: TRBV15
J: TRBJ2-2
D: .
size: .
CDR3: CATSRDSAVNTGELFF

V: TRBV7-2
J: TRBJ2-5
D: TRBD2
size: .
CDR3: CASSWRGGGYDTQYF

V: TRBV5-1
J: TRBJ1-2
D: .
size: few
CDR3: CASSLGILDYGYTF

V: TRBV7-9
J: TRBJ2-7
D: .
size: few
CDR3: CASSVSREQYF

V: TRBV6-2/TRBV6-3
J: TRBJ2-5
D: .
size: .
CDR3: CASSYPKETQYF

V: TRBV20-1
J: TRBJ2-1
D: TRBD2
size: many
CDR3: CSARADAGGHNEQFF

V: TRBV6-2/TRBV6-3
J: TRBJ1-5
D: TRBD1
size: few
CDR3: CASSTGGTPQHF

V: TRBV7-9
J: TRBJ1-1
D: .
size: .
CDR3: CASSWGNRVSTEAFF

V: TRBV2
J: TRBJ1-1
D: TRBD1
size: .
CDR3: CASSPQGATNTEAFF

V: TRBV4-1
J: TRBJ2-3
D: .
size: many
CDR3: CASSHQPPRTDTQYF

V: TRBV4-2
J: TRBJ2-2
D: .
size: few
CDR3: CASSQEDGSGELFF

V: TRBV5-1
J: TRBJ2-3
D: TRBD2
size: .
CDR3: CASRAVAGATDTQYF

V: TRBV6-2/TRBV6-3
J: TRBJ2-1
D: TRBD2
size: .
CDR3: CASSEASGGPAAYNEQFF

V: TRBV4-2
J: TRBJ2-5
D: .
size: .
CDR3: CASSPGRWETQYF

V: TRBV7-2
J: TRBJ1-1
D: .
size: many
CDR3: CASSLIANTEAFF

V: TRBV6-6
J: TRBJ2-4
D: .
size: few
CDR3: CASREGRVDIQYF

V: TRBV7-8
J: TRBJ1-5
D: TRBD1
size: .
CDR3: CASSRDRDQPQHF

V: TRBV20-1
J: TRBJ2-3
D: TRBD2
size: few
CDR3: CSARPARLAGGSTDTQYF

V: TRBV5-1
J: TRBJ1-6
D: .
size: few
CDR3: CASSFAGNSPLHF

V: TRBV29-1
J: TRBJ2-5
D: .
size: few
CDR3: CSVARVGGWIGLQETQYF

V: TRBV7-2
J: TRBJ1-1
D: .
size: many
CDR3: CASSPGAANTEAFF

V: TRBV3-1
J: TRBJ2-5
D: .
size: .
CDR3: CASSHFPETQYF

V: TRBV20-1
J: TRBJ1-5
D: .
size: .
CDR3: CSARDPGRMNQPQHF

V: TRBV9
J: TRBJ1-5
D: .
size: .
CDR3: CASSPRGGQGQPQHF

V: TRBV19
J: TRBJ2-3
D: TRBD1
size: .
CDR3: CASSIVPGQGAPDTQYF

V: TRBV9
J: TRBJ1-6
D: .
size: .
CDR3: CASSVDRRNTALHF

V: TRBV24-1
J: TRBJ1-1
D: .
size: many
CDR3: CATSAGTEAFF

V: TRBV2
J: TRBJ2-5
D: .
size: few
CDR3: CASATLVQETQYF

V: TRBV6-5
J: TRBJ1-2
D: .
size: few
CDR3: CASSSGRGRGGYTF

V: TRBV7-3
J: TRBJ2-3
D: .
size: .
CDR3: CASSRGSRGAWDTQYF